These 8 T cell receptor beta chains came from one sample sequenced in a study of T cell changes during pregnancy in multiple sclerosis (dated by TCRdb to about 2019). Library generation was performed with the immunoSEQ multiplex PCR assay. TCRdb took over this immuneACCESS table, retaining in-frame rearrangements with V and J assigned. Such tables are incomplete; in checked studies, under half of the missing clones stem from an unresolved V gene, and the remainder is unexplained. The sample has more than 35,000 clones on record, 91% of them singletons. About 0.43% of the sample is held by the ten biggest clonotypes. The specimen comprised CD4+ T cells from peripheral blood mononuclear cells, sampled in the third trimester of pregnancy. The receptor set was obtained from a female donor in good health, enrolled as a control in a pregnancy study.

This clone turned up a few times. This sequence joins TRBV7-9 and TRBJ2-2; D is unresolved. The germline V and J ends were trimmed by 11 bases and 3 bases, with 7 bases remaining between them. This CDR3 is 11 amino acids long. The germline V gene has CDR1 SEHNR and CDR2 FQNEAQ (reference sequence). The chain's CDR3 is CAPRYTGELFF. The CDR3 region has the DNA TGTGCCCCCAGGTACACCGGGGAGCTGTTTTTT.

This rearrangement joins TRBV5-1 to TRBJ1-4; 7 bases fit TRBD1. The CDR3 is 17 amino acids. Trimming took 0 bases from V and 5 from J; bases not matched to a gene: 10. Germline values: CDR1 SGHRS, CDR2 YFSETQ. CDR3 residues: CASSLGPHGTANEKLFF. The DNA of the CDR3 is TGCGCCAGCAGCTTGGGGCCGCACGGGACAGCAAATGAAAAACTGTTTTTT.

V usage is TRBV19 and J usage is TRBJ1-5, with D hard to call. V was pared by 1 base and J by 9 bases, with 10 bases between. CDR1 and CDR2 (germline): LNHDA, SQIVND (reference sequence). CDR3 size: 13 residues. The CDR3 region is CASSIVFERPQHF. The CDR3 DNA follows: TGTGCCAGTAGTATAGTCTTTGAGAGGCCCCAGCATTTT.

This chain connects TRBV27 to TRBJ1-5, with D unclear. Trimming removed 4 bases at V and 0 bases at J, with 7 bases between. CDR3 length: 14 residues. Germline V lookup: CDR1 MNHEY, CDR2 SMNVEV (reference sequence). The CDR3 DNA sequence: TGTGCCAGCAGTTATGAGGGTAGCAATCAGCCCCAGCATTTT. Translated, it gives CASSYEGSNQPQHF.

This clone showed up just once. The chain links TRBV7-3 to TRBJ1-1; a possible D gene is TRBD1 (5 bases). Trimming removed 8 bases from V and 0 bases from J, with 19 bases in between. Germline V gene sequence: CDR1 SGHTA, CDR2 FQGTGA. The CDR3 consists of 16 residues. CDR3 bases: TGTGCCAGCCGGCTTAGTGTAGGGGACTTGAACACTGAAGCTTTCTTT. It yields the protein CASRLSVGDLNTEAFF.

CDR3: CASSLQRELFF. In DNA, the CDR3 is TGTGCCAGCAGCTTACAAAGGGAGCTGTTTTTT. The chain carries TRBV7-2 and TRBJ2-2, with no clear D. The V gene's germline CDR1 is SGHTA and CDR2 FQGNSA. The CDR3 spans 11 residues. Between the trimmed V and J ends, which lost 2 bases and 9 bases, there was a span of 4 bases.

The chain has TRBV19 and TRBJ2-3; tentatively, D is TRBD2 (5 bases). Trimming removed 3 bases from V and 1 base from J, with 11 bases in between. The CDR3 loop spans 15 amino acids. CDR1 LNHDA and CDR2 SQIVND come from the germline V gene (reference sequence). This CDR3 reads CASSMRAAGTDTQYF. CDR3 bases: TGTGCCAGTAGTATGAGGGCCGCTGGCACAGATACGCAGTATTTT.

The chain employs TRBV18 and TRBJ2-3, with 8 bases that match TRBD2. The CDR3 totals 15 residues. The germline gives CDR1 KGHSH, CDR2 LQKENI. J was trimmed by 4 bases and V by 6 bases; bases with no gene match: 9. The CDR3 sequence is CASSESLAVADTQYF. The DNA for the CDR3 is TGTGCCAGCTCCGAGTCACTAGCGGTGGCAGATACGCAGTATTTT.